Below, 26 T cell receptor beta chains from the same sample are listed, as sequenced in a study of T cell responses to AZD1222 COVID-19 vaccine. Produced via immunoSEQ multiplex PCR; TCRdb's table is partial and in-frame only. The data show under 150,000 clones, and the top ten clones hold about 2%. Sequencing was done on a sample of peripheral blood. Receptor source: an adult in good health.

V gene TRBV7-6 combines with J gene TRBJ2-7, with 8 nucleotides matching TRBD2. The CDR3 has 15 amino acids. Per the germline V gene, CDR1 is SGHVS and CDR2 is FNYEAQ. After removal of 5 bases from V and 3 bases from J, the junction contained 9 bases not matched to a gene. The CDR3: CASSPSGGGFYEQYF. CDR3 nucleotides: TGTGCCAGCAGCCCCTCGGGGGGGGGCTTCTACGAGCAGTACTTC.

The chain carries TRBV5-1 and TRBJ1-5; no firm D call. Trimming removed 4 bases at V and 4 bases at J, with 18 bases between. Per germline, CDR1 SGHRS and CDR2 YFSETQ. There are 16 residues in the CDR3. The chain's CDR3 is CASSPDVWGRNQPQHF. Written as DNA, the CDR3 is TGCGCCAGCAGCCCCGACGTGTGGGGAAGGAATCAGCCCCAGCATTTT.

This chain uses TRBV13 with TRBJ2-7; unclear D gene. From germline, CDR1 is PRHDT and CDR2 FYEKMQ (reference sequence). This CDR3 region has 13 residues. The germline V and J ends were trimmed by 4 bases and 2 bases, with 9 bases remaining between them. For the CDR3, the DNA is TGTGCCAGCAGCTCCGGGTTGACCTACGAGCAGTACTTC. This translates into CASSSGLTYEQYF.

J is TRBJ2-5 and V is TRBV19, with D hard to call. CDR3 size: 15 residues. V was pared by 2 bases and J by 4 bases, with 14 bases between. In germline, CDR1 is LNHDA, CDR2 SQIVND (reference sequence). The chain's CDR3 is CASSITPSAPETQYF. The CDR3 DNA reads TGTGCCAGTAGTATAACCCCGTCGGCCCCAGAGACCCAGTACTTC.

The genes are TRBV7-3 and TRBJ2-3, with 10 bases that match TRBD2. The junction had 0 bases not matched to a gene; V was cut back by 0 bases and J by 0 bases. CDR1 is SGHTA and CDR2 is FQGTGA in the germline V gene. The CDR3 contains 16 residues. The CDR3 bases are TGTGCCAGCAGCTTAACACTAGCGGGGAGCACAGATACGCAGTATTTT. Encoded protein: CASSLTLAGSTDTQYF.

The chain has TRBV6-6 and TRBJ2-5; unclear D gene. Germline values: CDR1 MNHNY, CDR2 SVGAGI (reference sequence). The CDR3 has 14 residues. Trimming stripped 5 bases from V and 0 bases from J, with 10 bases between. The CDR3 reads CASSGGSYQETQYF. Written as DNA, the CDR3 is TGTGCCAGCAGTGGTGGGTCGTACCAAGAGACCCAGTACTTC.

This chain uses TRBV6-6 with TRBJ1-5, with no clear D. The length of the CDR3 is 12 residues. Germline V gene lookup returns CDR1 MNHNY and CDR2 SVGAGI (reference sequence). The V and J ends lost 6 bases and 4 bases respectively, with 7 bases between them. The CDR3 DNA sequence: TGTGCCAGCAGGGCCCCTAATCAGCCCCAGCATTTT. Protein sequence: CASRAPNQPQHF.

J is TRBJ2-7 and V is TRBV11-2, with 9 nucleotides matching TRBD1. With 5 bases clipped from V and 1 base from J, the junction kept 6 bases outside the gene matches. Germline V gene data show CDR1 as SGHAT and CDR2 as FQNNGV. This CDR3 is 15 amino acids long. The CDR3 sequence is CASSPGTGPSYEQYF. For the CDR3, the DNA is TGTGCCAGCAGCCCCGGGACAGGGCCATCCTACGAGCAGTACTTC. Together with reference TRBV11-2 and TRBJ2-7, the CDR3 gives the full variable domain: EAGVAQSPRYKIIEKRQSVAFWCNPISGHATLYWYQQILGQGPKLLIQFQNNGVVDDSQLPKDRFSAERLKGVDSTLKIQPAKLEDSAVYLCASSPGTGPSYEQYFGPGTRLTVT.

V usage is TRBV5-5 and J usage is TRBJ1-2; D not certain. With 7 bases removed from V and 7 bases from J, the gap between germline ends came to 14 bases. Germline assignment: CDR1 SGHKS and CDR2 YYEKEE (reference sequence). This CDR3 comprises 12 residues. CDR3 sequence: CASASGEGGYTF. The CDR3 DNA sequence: TGTGCCAGCGCCTCGGGAGAGGGTGGCTACACCTTC.

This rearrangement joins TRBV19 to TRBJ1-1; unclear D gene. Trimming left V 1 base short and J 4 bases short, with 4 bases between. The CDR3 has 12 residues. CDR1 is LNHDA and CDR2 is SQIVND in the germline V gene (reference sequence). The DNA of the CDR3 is TGTGCCAGTAGTATAGGTCCCACTGAAGCTTTCTTT. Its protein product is CASSIGPTEAFF.

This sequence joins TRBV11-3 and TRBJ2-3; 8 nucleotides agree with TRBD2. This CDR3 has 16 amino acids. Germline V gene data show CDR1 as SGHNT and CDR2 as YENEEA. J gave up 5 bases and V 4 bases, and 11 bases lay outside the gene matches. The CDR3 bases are TGTGCCAGCAGCTCGCGGAGCGGGGGCATCGGAGATACGCAGTATTTT. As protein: CASSSRSGGIGDTQYF.

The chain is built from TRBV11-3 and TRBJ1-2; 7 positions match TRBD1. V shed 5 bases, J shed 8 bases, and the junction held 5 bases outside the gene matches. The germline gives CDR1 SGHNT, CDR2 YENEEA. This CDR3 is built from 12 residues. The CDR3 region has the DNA TGTGCCAGCAGCCAGCAGGGGGACGGCTACACCTTC. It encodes CASSQQGDGYTF.

The CDR3 sequence is CASTLGGVSEKLFF. The CDR3 nucleotides read TGTGCCAGCACCCTGGGGGGGGTAAGTGAAAAACTGTTTTTT. The chain is built from TRBV6-5 and TRBJ1-4; maybe TRBD1 (5 bases). V shed 7 bases and J shed 7 bases, with 16 bases lying between them. Germline V gene lookup returns CDR1 MNHEY and CDR2 SVGAGI. The CDR3 totals 14 residues.

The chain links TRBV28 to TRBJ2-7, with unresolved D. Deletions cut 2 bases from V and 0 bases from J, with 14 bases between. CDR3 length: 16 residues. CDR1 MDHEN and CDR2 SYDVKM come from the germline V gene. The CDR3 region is CASSLEVGLSSYEQYF. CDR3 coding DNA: TGTGCCAGCAGTTTAGAAGTAGGTCTTAGCTCCTACGAGCAGTACTTC.

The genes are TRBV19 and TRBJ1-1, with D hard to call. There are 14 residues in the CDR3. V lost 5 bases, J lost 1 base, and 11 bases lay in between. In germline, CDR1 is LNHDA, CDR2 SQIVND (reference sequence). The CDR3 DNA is TGTGCCAGTAGTCCCTGGACTGAGAACACTGAAGCTTTCTTT. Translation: CASSPWTENTEAFF.

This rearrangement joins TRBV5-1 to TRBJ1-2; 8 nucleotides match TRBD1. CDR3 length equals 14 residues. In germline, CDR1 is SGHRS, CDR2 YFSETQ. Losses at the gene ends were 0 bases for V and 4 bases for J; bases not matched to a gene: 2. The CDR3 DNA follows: TGCGCCAGCAGCTTGGGGGACAGGAGCTATGGCTACACCTTC. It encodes CASSLGDRSYGYTF.

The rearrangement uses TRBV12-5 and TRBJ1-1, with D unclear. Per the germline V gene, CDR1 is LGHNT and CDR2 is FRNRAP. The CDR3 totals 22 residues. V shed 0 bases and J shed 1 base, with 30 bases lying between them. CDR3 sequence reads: CASGLVLFPPGSRGRRNTEAFF. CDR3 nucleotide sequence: TGTGCTAGTGGTTTGGTACTTTTTCCCCCCGGGAGCCGAGGACGACGGAACACTGAAGCTTTCTTT. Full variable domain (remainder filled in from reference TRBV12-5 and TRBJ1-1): DARVTQTPRHKVTEMGQEVTMRCQPILGHNTVFWYRQTMMQGLELLAYFRNRAPLDDSGMPKDRFSAEMPDATLATLKIQPSEPRDSAVYFCASGLVLFPPGSRGRRNTEAFFGQGTRLTVV.

CDR3 bases: TGTGCCAGCAGCAAAAGGGACAGCGGGTCTAATGAAAAACTGTTTTTT. Encoded protein: CASSKRDSGSNEKLFF. V usage is TRBV21-1 and J usage is TRBJ1-4; the D call TRBD1 from the table was never checked on the DNA. TRBV21-1 corresponds to a pseudogene. The CDR3 length is 16 residues.

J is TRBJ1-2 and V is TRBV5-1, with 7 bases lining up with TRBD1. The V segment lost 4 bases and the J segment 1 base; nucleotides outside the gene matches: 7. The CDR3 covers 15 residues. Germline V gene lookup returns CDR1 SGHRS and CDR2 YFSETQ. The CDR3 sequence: CASSVTGTLNYGYTF. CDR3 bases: TGCGCCAGCAGCGTGACAGGGACCCTTAACTATGGCTACACCTTC.

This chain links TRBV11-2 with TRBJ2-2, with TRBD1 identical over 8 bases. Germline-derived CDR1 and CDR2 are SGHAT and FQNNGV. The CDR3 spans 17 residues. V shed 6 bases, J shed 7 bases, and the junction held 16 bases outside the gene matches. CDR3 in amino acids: CASRSTGAATSGGELFF. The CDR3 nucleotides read TGTGCCAGCAGGTCGACAGGGGCCGCGACTAGTGGCGGGGAGCTGTTTTTT. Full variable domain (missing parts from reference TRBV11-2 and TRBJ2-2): EAGVAQSPRYKIIEKRQSVAFWCNPISGHATLYWYQQILGQGPKLLIQFQNNGVVDDSQLPKDRFSAERLKGVDSTLKIQPAKLEDSAVYLCASRSTGAATSGGELFFGEGSRLTVL.

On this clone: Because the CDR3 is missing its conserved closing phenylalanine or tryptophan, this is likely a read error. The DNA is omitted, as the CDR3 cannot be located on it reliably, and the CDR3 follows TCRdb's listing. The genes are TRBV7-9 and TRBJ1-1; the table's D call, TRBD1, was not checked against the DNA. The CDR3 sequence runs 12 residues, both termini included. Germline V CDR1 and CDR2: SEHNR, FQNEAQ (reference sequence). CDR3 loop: CASSFGTGPSSQ.

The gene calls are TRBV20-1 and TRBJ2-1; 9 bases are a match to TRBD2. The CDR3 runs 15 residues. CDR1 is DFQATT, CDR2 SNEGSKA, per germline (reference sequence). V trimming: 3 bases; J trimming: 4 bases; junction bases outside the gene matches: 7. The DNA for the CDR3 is TGCAGTGCTAGTGATCCGGGACTAGCTTACAATGAGCAGTTCTTC. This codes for CSASDPGLAYNEQFF.

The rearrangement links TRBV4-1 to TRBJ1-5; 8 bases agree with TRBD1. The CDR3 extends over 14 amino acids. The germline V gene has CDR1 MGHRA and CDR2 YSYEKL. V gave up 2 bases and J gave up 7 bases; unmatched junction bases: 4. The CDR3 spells CASSQQGAWQPQHF. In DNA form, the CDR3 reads TGCGCCAGCAGCCAACAGGGGGCATGGCAGCCCCAGCATTTT.

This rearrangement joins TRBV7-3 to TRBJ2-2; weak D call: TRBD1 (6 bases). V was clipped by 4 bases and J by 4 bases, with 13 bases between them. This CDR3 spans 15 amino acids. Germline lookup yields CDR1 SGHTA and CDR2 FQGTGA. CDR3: CASSSSGQPTGELFF. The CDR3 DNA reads TGTGCCAGCAGCTCAAGCGGACAGCCCACCGGGGAGCTGTTTTTT.

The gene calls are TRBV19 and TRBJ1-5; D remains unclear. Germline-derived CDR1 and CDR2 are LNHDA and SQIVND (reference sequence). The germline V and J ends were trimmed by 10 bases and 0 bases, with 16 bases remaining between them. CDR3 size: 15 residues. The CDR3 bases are TGTGCCACCGAGACCTCTTCTTATAGCAATCAGCCCCAGCATTTT. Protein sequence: CATETSSYSNQPQHF. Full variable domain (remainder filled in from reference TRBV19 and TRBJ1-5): DGGITQSPKYLFRKEGQNVTLSCEQNLNHDAMYWYRQDPGQGLRLIYYSQIVNDFQKGDIAEGYSVSREKKESFPLTVTSAQKNPTAFYLCATETSSYSNQPQHFGDGTRLSIL.

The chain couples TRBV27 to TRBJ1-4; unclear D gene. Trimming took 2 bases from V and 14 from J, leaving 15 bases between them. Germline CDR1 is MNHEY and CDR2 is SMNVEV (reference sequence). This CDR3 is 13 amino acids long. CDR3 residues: CASSLILELGLFF. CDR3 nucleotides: TGTGCCAGCAGTTTAATCCTAGAATTGGGCCTGTTTTTT.